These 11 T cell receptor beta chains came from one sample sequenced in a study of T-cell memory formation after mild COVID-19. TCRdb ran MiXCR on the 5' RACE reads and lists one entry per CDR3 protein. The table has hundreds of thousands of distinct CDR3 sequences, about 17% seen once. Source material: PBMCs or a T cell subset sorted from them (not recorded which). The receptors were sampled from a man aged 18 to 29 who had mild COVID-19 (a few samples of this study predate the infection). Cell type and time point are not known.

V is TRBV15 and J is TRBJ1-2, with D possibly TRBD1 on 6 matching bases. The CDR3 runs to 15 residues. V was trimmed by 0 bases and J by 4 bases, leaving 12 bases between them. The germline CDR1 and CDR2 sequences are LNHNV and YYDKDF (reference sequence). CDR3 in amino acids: CATSRDQGRGYGYTF. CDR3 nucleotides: TGTGCCACCAGCAGAGATCAAGGCAGGGGCTATGGCTACACCTTC.

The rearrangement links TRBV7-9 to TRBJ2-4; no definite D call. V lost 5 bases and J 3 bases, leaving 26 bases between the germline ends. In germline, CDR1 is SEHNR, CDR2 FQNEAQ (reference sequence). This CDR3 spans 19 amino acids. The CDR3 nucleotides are TGTGCCAGCAGCCTCAGTTGGTTAGGCGAAACTATAAACAAAAACATTCAGTACTTC. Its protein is CASSLSWLGETINKNIQYF.

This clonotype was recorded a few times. The CDR3 nucleotides read TGCAGCGTTGCTTGGGGGCCCTACGAGCAGTACTTC. Protein product: CSVAWGPYEQYF. The V and J genes are TRBV29-1 and TRBJ2-7; tentatively, D is TRBD1 (6 bases). V gave up 4 bases and J gave up 2 bases, with 9 bases separating them. Germline V gives CDR1 SQVTM, CDR2 ANQGSEA. This CDR3 has 12 residues.

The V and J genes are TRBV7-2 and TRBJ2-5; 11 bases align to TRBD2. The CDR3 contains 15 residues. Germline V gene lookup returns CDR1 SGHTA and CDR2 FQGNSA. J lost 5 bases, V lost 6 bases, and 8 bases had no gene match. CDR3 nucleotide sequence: TGTGCCAGCAGGATAGCGGGGGGGCCTGGTGAGACCCAGTACTTC. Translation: CASRIAGGPGETQYF.

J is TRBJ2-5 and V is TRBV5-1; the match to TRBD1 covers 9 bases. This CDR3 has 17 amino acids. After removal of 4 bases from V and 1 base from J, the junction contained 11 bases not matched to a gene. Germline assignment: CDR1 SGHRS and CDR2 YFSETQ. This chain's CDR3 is CASSATGTGYAQETQYF. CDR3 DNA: TGCGCCAGCAGCGCTACCGGGACAGGGTATGCCCAAGAGACCCAGTACTTC.

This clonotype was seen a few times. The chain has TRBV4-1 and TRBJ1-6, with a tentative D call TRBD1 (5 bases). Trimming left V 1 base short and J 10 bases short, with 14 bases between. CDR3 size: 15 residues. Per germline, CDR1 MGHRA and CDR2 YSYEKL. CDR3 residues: CASSQGWGRRSPLHF. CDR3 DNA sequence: TGCGCCAGCAGCCAAGGGTGGGGCCGTCGGTCACCCCTCCACTTT.

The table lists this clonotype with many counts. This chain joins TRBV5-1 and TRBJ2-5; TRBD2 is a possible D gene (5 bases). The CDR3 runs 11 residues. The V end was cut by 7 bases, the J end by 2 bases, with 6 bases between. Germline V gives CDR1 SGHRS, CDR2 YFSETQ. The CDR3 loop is CASGLQETQYF. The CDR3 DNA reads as TGCGCCAGCGGACTGCAAGAGACCCAGTACTTC.

The CDR3 sequence is CATSRDQDRVNEKLFF. CDR3 nucleotide sequence: TGTGCCACCAGCAGAGATCAGGACAGGGTGAATGAAAAACTGTTTTTT. The genes are TRBV15 and TRBJ1-4, with 8 bases fitting TRBD1. The CDR3 runs to 16 residues. The junction had 5 bases not matched to a gene; V was cut back by 0 bases and J by 5 bases. Germline V CDR1 and CDR2: LNHNV, YYDKDF (reference sequence).

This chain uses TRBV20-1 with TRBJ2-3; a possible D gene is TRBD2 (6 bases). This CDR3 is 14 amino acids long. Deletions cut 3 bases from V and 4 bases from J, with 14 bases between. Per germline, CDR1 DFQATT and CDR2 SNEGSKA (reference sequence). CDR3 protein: CSASRTGGADTQYF. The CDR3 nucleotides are TGCAGTGCTAGTAGGACTGGCGGGGCAGATACGCAGTATTTT.

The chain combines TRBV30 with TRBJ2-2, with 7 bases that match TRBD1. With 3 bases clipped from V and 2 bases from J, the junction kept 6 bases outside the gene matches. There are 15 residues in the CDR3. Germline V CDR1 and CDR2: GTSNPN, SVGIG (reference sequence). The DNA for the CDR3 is TGTGCCTGGAGCTCGACAGGGCCCAACACCGGGGAGCTGTTTTTT. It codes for CAWSSTGPNTGELFF.

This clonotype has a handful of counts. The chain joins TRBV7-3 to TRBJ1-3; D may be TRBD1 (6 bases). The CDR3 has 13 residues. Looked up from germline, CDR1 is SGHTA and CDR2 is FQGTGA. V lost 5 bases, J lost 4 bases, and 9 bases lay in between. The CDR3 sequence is CASSVGAGNTIYF. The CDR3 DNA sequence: TGTGCCAGCAGCGTGGGGGCAGGAAACACCATATATTTT.